The entry below gives a single T cell receptor beta chain sequence along with its context. This record belongs to a study of blood T cell repertoires in COVID-19. In the study overall: The United States, Italy and Spain provided the acute and convalescent COVID-19 samples.

The CDR3 totals 15 residues. V gave up 0 bases and J gave up 6 bases, with 14 bases separating them. Germline V CDR1 and CDR2: SGDLS, YYNGEE. Original processing notes: Using reference gene primer amplification, nucleated cell counts were estimated. Clones were read by immunoSEQ multiplex PCR, and TCRdb kept only the in-frame ones, dropping some. V and J calls and clone size are as listed in that table; D and trimming were resolved from the DNA. This repertoire shows approximately 70,000 clones, less than 80% found once; its top ten account for around 27%. The chain employs TRBV9 and TRBJ2-3, with D perhaps TRBD2 (7 bases). Sequencing was performed on peripheral blood. The clonotype was recovered from a man in his 60s with active or convalescent COVID-19. The CDR3: CASSVAWGGLDTQYF. As DNA, the CDR3 is TGTGCCAGCAGCGTAGCCTGGGGGGGCCTGGATACGCAGTATTTT.